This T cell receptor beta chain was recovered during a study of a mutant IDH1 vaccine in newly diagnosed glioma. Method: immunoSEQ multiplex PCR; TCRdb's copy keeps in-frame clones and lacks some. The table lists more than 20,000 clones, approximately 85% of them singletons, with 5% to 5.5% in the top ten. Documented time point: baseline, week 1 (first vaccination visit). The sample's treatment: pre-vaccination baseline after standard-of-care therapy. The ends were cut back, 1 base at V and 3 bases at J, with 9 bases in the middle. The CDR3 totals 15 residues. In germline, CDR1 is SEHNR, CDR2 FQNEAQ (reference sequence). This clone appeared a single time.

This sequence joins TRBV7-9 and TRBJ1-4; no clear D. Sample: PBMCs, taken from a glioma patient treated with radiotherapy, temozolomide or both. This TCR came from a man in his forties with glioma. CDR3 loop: CASSLGQVPNEKLFF. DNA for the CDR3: TGTGCCAGCAGCTTAGGTCAGGTCCCTAATGAAAAACTGTTTTTT.